This T cell receptor beta chain comes out of a study of monozygotic twins with inflammatory bowel disease. Whole-study results and caveats: Especially with disease activity, IBD patients had fewer clonotypes in common with others than healthy twins did.

TCRdb reanalyzed the 5' RACE reads and collapses them to one entry per CDR3 protein, without DNA. The sample totals more than 300,000 distinct CDR3 sequences; its top ten clones hold around 2.6%. This CDR3 contains 15 residues. CDR1 is MNHEY, CDR2 SMNVEV, per germline (reference sequence). Notes on this clonotype: The antigen remains unidentified.

The V call is TRBV27, the J call TRBJ2-7; the TCRdb D gene call, TRBD2, has no DNA to confirm it. This clonotype originated in a human donor with ulcerative colitis or Crohn's disease, or a healthy co-twin of an affected twin (not recorded which). Sequenced material: blood. The CDR3 sequence is CASSSPSGETYEQYF.